This entry describes one T cell receptor (beta chain). Its target antigen remains unknown. Qualities for individual bases were not recorded, and no much larger clone is one base off. Between the V and J ends, shortened by 0 bases and 3 bases respectively, the junction contains 8 bases. The CDR3, cysteine through phenylalanine, is 14 amino acids long. Just the 42-base CDR3 DNA is kept, in frame starting at base 1. The entry originates in a study of early T cells in non-severe SARS-CoV-2 infection (dated by TCRdb to the early 2020s). Study-level background: Because TCR sequencing relied on bulk RNA taken from unsorted whole blood, pairing of alpha and beta chains was not possible. Summary of the overall study and its limitations: Matching against VDJdb was skewed toward anti-spike CD8 responses, likely underestimated virus-specific expansions, and missed private and CD4 specificities.

The study was a case-control design nested within a healthcare worker cohort in London, UK, with weekly nasopharyngeal swab PCR tests and blood sampling. Healthcare workers were enrolled in the week of the UK lockdown, from 23 to 31 March 2020, and were followed every week for up to about 16 weeks. The library was made by 5' RACE. Sequencing took place on a NextSeq 500. Unique molecular identifiers were attached to individual cDNA molecules in the TCR library protocol so that sequencing error and PCR bias could be corrected. Sequencing covered both TCR alpha and beta chains, and within each sample the abundances of alpha and beta sequences were tightly co-correlated. Turning to the authors' computational methods: Decombinator V4 was used to perform V gene, J gene and CDR3 annotation of TCR sequences. Expanded TCRs were defined as changing significantly between any two time points under a Poisson model with p below 0.0001. TCR abundances were normalised to the total number of TCRs sequenced per sample and were expressed as counts per million. MAIT TCRs were defined by TRAV1-2 paired with TRAJ12, TRAJ20 or TRAJ33, and iNKT TCRs by TRAV10 paired with TRAJ18. A search of VDJdb, accessed on 1 November 2021, was run for TCRs annotated to CMV, EBV and SARS-CoV-2, with TCRs annotated for multiple antigens excluded. TCRdb reprocessing: public reads trimmed at Q25 with fastp, clones called with MiXCR, in-frame beta chains kept. CDR3 protein sequences are deduplicated, and each keeps its most common genes and DNA. The V and J calls come from TCRdb's annotation, not from the publication. The sample table holds approximately 42,000 distinct CDR3 sequences, of which over 6% were seen once. Roughly 4.7% of the sample is taken by the ten largest.

The TCR comes from an adult who was a healthcare worker with PCR-confirmed SARS-CoV-2 infection or an uninfected control (not recorded which). Sequencing was done on a sample of whole blood. The receptor chain draws on TRBV12-3 or TRBV12-4 and TRBJ1-1; no D gene call is confident. The DNA reads TGTGCCAGCAGTTTAGCAATTTCTTACACTGAAGCTTTCTTT. Translated, it reads CASSLAISYTEAFF.